This note documents a single TCR beta chain sequence. This clone was detected once. Its antigen remains unidentified. Per-nucleotide qualities are absent, and no much larger clonotype sits a single base away. This sample was taken from a study of blood T cell repertoires in COVID-19 (dated by TCRdb to about 2020). For context, the study as a whole: Collaborator samples came from the United States, Italy and Spain and covered acute and convalescent phases of COVID-19. Sample metadata almost always included a de-identified subject ID, COVID-19 status, age in years and sex. Deeply sampled blood TCRbeta repertoires from subjects exposed to, actively infected with, or recovered from COVID-19 were included in the dataset. The samples were drawn from two sources: the first 160 participants of the ongoing ImmuneRACE study, and 1,000 to 1,500 subjects contributed by 6 global collaborators. Where available, HLA class I and class II types were obtained from metadata supplied by the sample provider rather than from assay-based typing. The prospective study material was composed of cDNA or gDNA derived from T cells, B-cell-depleted T cells, or PBMCs. The repertoires were released in a freely available public database meant as a resource for research on the immune response to SARS-CoV-2. Broader findings and caveats from the paper: How much clinical and demographic metadata was included differed by source and by participant, and the metadata was provided uncurated.

Each collaborating institution followed its own protocols to collect whole blood in K2EDTA tubes. For TCRbeta analysis, collaborators shipped samples in one of three forms: frozen whole blood, isolated PBMCs, or DNA extracted from either of those sample types. CDR1 and CDR2 are read off the germline V gene as SQVTM and ANQGSEA. Trimming takes 6 bases off V and 4 bases off J; junction bases not matched to a gene: 3. Including cysteine and phenylalanine, the CDR3 has 12 amino acids. Only the CDR3 DNA is retained, 36 bases long and in frame from the first base. The immunoSEQ Assay, a bias-controlled multiplex PCR, was used to amplify TCRbeta CDR3 regions from genomic DNA. In the authors' own workflow: Within the assay, amplification of reference gene primers was used to estimate how many nucleated cells each sample contained. To quantify the absolute abundance of each unique TCRbeta CDR3 rearrangement, sequence reads were collapsed and filtered. For each sample, productive Simpson clonality was calculated by taking the square root of Simpson's diversity index across productive rearrangements. TCRdb mirrors the immuneACCESS table, restricted to in-frame sequences. Some clones are absent from its copies; in checked studies, under half trace to an unresolved V gene, and the reason for the others is unknown. V, J and clone size derive from that table, while D and trimming were established from the DNA sequence. For this sample the table gives tens of thousands of clones, of which 60% to 85% were detected only once. Of the sample, roughly 7.9% is held by the ten largest clones.

This TCR was sampled from a man aged 70 or older with active or convalescent COVID-19. Sequenced input: peripheral blood. In this chain, TRBV29-1 is recombined with TRBJ2-7; 10 central nucleotides agree with TRBD1. The CDR3 here reads CSVDRGQYEQYF. The nucleotides read TGCAGCGTAGACAGGGGGCAGTACGAGCAGTACTTC.